This TCR beta chain comes out of a study of blood T cells in healthy people across ages. The table lists this clonotype with a few counts. Its antigen remains unidentified. General study results and limits: Estimated diversity across one million T cells was deemed an underestimate.

The authors ran a second PCR of about 7 to 11 cycles using a sample-barcoded 5' primer and a J-beta primer mix. Via MiXCR, TCRdb re-called the 5' RACE reads, giving one row per CDR3 protein. The table lists about 930,000 distinct CDR3 sequences, 29% of them singletons. The CDR3 is 15 amino acids. J was trimmed by 5 bases and V by 2 bases; bases with no gene match: 5. CDR1 is KGHSH and CDR2 is LQKENI in the germline V gene. These data also featured in a second study, about T cells of mothers and their children. That study reports: About 3.1 million TCR beta reads per child versus over 9 million per mother. Slightly, though not significantly, more overlap was seen in related than in unrelated mother-child pairs.

The chain links TRBV18 to TRBJ2-3; TRBD1 agrees at 9 bases. The sequence came from a woman between 40 and 50 years old in good health. The sample taken for sequencing was blood. CDR3 DNA sequence: TGTGCCAGCTCACCATTGGGACAGGGTAAAGATACGCAGTATTTT. Translation: CASSPLGQGKDTQYF.